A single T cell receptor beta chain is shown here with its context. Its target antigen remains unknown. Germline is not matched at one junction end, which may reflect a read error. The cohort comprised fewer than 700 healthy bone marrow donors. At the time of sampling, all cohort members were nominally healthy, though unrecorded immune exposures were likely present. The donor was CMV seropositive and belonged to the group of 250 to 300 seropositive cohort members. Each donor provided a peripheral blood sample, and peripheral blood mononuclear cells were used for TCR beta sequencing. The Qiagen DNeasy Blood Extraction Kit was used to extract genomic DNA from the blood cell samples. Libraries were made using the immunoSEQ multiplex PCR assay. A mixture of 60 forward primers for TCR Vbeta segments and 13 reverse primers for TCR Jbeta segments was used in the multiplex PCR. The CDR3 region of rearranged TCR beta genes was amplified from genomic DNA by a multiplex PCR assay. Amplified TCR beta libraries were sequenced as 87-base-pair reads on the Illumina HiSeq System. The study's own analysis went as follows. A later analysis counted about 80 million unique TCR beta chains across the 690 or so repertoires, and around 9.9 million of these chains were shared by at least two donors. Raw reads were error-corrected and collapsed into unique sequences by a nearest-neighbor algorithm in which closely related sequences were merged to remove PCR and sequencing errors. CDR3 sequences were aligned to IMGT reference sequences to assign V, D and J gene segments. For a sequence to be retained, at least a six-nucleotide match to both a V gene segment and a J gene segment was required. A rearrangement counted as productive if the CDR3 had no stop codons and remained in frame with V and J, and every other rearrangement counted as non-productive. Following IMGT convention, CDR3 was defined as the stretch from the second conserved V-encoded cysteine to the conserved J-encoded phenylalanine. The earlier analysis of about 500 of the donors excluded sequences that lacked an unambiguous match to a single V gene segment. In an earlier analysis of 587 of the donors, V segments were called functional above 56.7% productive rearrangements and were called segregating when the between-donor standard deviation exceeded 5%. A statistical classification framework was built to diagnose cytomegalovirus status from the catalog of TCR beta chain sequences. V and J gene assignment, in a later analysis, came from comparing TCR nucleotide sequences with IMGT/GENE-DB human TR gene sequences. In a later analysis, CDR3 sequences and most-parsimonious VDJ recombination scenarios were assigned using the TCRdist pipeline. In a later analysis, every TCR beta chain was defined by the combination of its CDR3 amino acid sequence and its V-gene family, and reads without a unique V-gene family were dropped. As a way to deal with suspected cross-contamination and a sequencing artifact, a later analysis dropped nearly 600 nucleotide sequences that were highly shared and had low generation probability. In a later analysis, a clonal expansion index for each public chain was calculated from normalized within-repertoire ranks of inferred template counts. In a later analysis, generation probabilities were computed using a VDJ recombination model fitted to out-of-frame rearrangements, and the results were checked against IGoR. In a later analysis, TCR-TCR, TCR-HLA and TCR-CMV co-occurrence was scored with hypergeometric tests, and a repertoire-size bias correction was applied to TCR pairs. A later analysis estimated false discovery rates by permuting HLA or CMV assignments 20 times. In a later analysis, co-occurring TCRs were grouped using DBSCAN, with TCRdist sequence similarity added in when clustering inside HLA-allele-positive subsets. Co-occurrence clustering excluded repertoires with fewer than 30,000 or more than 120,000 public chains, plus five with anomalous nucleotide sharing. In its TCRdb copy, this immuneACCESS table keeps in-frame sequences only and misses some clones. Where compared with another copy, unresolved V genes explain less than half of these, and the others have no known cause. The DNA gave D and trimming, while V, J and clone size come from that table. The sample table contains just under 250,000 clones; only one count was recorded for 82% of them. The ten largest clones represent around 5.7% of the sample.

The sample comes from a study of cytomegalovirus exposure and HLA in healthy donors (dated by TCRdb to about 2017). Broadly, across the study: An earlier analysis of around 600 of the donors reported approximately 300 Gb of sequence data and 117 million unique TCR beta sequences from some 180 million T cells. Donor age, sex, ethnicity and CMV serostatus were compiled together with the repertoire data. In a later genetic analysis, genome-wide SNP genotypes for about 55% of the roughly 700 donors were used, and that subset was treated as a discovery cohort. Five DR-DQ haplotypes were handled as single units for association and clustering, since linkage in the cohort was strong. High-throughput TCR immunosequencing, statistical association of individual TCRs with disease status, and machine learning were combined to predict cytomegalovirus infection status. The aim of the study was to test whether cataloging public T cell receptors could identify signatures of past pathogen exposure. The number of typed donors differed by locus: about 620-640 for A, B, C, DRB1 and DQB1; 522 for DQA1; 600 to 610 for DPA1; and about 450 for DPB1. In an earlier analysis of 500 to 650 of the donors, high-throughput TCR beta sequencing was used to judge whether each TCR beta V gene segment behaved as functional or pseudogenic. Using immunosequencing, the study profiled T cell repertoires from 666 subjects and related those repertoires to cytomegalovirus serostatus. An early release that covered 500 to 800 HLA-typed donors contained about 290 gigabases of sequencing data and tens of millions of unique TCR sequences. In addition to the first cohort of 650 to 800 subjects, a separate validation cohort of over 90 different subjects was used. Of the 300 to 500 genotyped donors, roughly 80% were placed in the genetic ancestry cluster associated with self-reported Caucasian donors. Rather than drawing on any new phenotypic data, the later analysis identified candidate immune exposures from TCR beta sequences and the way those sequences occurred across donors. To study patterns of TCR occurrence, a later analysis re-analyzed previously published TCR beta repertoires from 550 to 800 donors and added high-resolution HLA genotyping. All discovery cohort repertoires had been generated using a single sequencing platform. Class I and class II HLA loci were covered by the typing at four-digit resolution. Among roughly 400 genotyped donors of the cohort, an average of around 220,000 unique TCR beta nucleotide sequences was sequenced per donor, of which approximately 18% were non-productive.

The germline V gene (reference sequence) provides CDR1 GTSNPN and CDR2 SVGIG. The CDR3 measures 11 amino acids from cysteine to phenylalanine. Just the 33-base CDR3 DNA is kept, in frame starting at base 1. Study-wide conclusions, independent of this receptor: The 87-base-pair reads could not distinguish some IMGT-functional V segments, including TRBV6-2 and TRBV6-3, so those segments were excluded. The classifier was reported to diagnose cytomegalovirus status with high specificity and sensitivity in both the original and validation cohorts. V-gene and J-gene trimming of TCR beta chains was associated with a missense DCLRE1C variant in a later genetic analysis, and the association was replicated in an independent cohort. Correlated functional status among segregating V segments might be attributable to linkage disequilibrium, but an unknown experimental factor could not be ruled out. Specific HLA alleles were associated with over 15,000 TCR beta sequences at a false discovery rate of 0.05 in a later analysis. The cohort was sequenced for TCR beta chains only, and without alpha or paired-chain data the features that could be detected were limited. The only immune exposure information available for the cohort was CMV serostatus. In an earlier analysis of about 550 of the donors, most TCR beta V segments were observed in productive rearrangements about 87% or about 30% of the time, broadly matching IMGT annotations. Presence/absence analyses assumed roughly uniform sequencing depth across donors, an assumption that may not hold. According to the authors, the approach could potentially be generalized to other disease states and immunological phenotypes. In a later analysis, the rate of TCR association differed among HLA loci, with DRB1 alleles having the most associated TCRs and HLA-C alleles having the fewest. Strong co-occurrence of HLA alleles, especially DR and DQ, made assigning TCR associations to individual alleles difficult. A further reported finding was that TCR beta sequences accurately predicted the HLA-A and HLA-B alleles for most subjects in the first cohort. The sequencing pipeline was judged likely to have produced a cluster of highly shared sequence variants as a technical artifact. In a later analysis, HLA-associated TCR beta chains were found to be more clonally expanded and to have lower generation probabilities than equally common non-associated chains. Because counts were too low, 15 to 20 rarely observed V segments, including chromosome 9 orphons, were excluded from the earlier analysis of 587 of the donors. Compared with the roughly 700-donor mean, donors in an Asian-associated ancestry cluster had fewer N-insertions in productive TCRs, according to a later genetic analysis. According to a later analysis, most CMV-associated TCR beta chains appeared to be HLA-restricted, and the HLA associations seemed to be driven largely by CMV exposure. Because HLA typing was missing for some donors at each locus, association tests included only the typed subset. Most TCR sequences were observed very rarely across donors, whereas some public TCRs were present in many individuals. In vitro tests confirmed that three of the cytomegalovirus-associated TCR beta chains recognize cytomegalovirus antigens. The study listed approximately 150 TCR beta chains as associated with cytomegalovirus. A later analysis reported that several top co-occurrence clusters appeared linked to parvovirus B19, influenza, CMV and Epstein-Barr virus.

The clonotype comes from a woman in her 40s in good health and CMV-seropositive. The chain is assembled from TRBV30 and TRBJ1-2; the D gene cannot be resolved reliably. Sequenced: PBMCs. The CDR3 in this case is CAWSEDYGYTF. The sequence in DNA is TGTGCCTGGAGCGAGGACTACGGCTACACCTTC. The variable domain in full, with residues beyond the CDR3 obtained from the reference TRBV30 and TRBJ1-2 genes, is SQTIHQWPATLVQPVGSPLSLECTVEGTSNPNLYWYRQAAGRGLQLLFYSVGIGQISSEVPQNLSASRPQDRQFILSSKKLLLSDSGFYLCAWSEDYGYTFGSGTRLTVV.